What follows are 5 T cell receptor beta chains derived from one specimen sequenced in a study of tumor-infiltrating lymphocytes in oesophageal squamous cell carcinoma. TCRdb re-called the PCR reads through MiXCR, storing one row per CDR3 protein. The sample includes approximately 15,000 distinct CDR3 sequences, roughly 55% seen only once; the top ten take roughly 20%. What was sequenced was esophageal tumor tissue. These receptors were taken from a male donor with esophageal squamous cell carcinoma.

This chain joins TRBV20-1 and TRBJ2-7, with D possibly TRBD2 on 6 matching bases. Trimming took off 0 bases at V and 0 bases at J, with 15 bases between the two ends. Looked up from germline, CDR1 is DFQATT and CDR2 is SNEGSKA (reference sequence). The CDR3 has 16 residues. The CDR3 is CSARDLASASSYEQYF. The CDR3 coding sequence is TGCAGTGCTAGAGATCTGGCTAGCGCGAGCTCCTACGAGCAGTACTTC.

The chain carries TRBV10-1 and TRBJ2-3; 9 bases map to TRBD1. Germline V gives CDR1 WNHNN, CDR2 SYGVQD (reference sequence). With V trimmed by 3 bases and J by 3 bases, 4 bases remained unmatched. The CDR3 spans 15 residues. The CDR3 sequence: CASSDGTGLTDTQYF. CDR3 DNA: TGCGCCAGCAGTGATGGGACAGGGCTAACAGATACGCAGTATTTT.

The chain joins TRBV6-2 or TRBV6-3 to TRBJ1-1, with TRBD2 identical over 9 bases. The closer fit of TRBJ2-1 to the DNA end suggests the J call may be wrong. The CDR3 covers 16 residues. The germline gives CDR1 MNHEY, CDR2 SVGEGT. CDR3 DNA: TGTGCCAGCAGATTAATGACTAGCGGTGGGAACAATGAGCAGTTCTTC. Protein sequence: CASRLMTSGGNNEQFF.

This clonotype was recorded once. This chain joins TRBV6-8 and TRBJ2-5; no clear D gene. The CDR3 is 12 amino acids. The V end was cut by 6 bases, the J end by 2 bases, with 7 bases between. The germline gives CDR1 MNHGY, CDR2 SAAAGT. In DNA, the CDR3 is TGTGCCAGCAGGATACAGCAAGAGACCCAGTACTTC. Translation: CASRIQQETQYF.

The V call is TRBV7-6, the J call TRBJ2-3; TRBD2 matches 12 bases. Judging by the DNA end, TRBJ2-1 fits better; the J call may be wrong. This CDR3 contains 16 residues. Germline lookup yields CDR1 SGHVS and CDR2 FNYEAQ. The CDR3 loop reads CASSSPSGRGVVGQFF. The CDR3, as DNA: TGTGCCAGCAGCAGTCCTAGCGGGAGGGGAGTAGTAGGGCAGTTCTTC.